Listed below are T cell receptor beta chains from one sample, sequenced in a study of T cells in Graves' hyperthyroidism and ophthalmopathy. From the multiplex PCR reads, TCRdb called clonotypes with MiXCR, one entry per CDR3 protein. The sample lists approximately 520,000 distinct CDR3 sequences, less than 25% occurring once. Sequencing used blood. Receptor source: a young man with Graves' hyperthyroidism. Each CDR3 is given with its conserved first and last residue. The order of the fields is V gene, clone size, D gene, J gene, CDR3 protein, CDR3 DNA. D genes are given only for firm matches. Part of the rows lack a size; the others show once, few, many or a class for expanded clones.

V: TRBV27; size: few; D: -; J: TRBJ2-6; CDR3: CASSFLIRHSGANVLTF; DNA: TGTGCCAGCAGTTTTCTTATCAGGCACTCTGGGGCCAACGTCCTGACTTTC
V: TRBV28; size: many; D: TRBD2; J: TRBJ2-5; CDR3: CASKGAGSEETQYF; DNA: TGTGCCAGCAAGGGAGCGGGAAGTGAAGAGACTCAGTACTTC
V: TRBV20-1; size: few; D: -; J: TRBJ2-5; CDR3: CSASIGTGETQYF; DNA: TGCAGTGCTAGTATCGGTACTGGGGAGACCCAGTACTTC
V: TRBV2; size: -; D: -; J: TRBJ2-5; CDR3: CASSEPGNIETQYF; DNA: TGTGCCAGCAGTGAACCCGGGAACATAGAGACCCAGTACTTC
V: TRBV12-3/TRBV12-4; size: -; D: TRBD1; J: TRBJ1-1; CDR3: CASSPKDRGRTEAFF; DNA: TGTGCCAGCAGCCCAAAGGACAGGGGGCGCACTGAAGCTTTCTTT
V: TRBV7-2; size: few; D: -; J: TRBJ1-5; CDR3: CASSLAGRGAGNQPQHF; DNA: TGTGCCAGCAGCTTAGCCGGGAGGGGGGCTGGCAATCAGCCCCAGCATTTT
V: TRBV7-2; size: -; D: TRBD1; J: TRBJ2-5; CDR3: CASSSKTGGNQETQYF; DNA: TGTGCCAGCAGCTCGAAGACAGGGGGGAACCAAGAGACCCAGTACTTC
V: TRBV15; size: -; D: -; J: TRBJ2-7; CDR3: CATSRPPRGAPSEQYF; DNA: TGTGCCACCAGCAGACCCCCTCGGGGGGCCCCTTCCGAGCAGTACTTC
V: TRBV2; size: -; D: TRBD1; J: TRBJ2-5; CDR3: CASSPAGGSAQETQYF; DNA: TGTGCCAGCAGTCCTGCAGGGGGAAGCGCACAAGAGACCCAGTACTTC
V: TRBV29-1; size: -; D: TRBD1; J: TRBJ1-5; CDR3: CSGHRGLLHQPQHF; DNA: TGCAGCGGTCACAGGGGGCTACTTCATCAGCCCCAGCATTTT
V: TRBV11-2; size: -; D: TRBD1; J: TRBJ2-5; CDR3: CASSLASGQGETQYF; DNA: TGTGCCAGCAGCTTAGCGTCGGGACAGGGGGAGACCCAGTACTTC
V: TRBV5-5; size: many; D: TRBD1; J: TRBJ2-7; CDR3: CAAGQGTHEQYF; DNA: TGTGCCGCCGGACAGGGAACGCACGAGCAGTACTTC
V: TRBV12-3/TRBV12-4; size: -; D: -; J: TRBJ1-2; CDR3: CANSLQGGYGYTF; DNA: TGTGCCAACAGTTTACAGGGAGGGTATGGCTACACCTTC
V: TRBV6-1; size: -; D: -; J: TRBJ1-5; CDR3: CASSEMAQGYNQPQHF; DNA: TGTGCCAGCAGTGAAATGGCCCAGGGGTACAATCAGCCCCAGCATTTT
V: TRBV19; size: many; D: TRBD1; J: TRBJ2-2; CDR3: CASTGTGNTGELFF; DNA: TGTGCCAGTACCGGGACAGGGAACACCGGGGAGCTGTTTTTT
V: TRBV12-3/TRBV12-4; size: many; D: -; J: TRBJ2-2; CDR3: CASKGSNTGELFF; DNA: TGTGCCAGCAAAGGTTCGAACACCGGGGAGCTGTTTTTT
V: TRBV5-1; size: many; D: -; J: TRBJ1-6; CDR3: CASAGTGNSPLHF; DNA: TGCGCCAGCGCCGGGACGGGGAATTCACCCCTCCACTTT
V: TRBV2; size: many; D: -; J: TRBJ1-1; CDR3: CASSEGQLNTEAFF; DNA: TGTGCCAGCAGTGAAGGGCAGCTGAACACTGAAGCTTTCTTT
V: TRBV6-2/TRBV6-3; size: few; D: -; J: TRBJ1-2; CDR3: CASNRLTGYGYTF; DNA: TGTGCCAGCAATCGGTTAACCGGCTATGGCTACACCTTC
V: TRBV2; size: few; D: -; J: TRBJ1-1; CDR3: CASSETGVEAFF; DNA: TGTGCCAGCAGTGAAACGGGAGTTGAAGCTTTCTTT
V: TRBV30; size: -; D: -; J: TRBJ1-2; CDR3: CAWSESWAYRTHGYTF; DNA: TGTGCCTGGAGTGAATCGTGGGCATATCGAACTCATGGCTACACCTTC
V: TRBV6-2/TRBV6-3; size: many; D: TRBD1; J: TRBJ2-2; CDR3: CASSYSIPGTGTPGELFF; DNA: TGTGCCAGCAGTTACTCGATCCCCGGGACAGGGACCCCCGGGGAGCTGTTTTTT
V: TRBV6-2/TRBV6-3; size: many; D: -; J: TRBJ2-2; CDR3: CATATSGTYTGELFF; DNA: TGTGCCACGGCGACTTCCGGGACCTACACCGGGGAGCTGTTTTTT
V: TRBV24-1; size: -; D: TRBD1; J: TRBJ1-1; CDR3: CATSDLAGGRGAFF; DNA: TGTGCCACCAGTGATTTGGCAGGGGGCAGAGGCGCTTTCTTT
V: TRBV6-5; size: -; D: TRBD1; J: TRBJ1-2; CDR3: CASSYRTGTLNGYTF; DNA: TGTGCCAGCAGTTATCGGACAGGAACCCTCAACGGCTACACCTTC
V: TRBV5-1; size: many; D: -; J: TRBJ1-1; CDR3: CASSFYSGTPLGQAFF; DNA: TGCGCCAGCAGCTTCTACTCCGGGACACCCTTAGGTCAAGCTTTCTTT
V: TRBV12-3/TRBV12-4; size: -; D: -; J: TRBJ2-5; CDR3: CASSLELSDQYF; DNA: TGTGCCAGCAGTTTAGAACTAAGCGACCAGTACTTC
V: TRBV6-1; size: -; D: -; J: TRBJ2-7; CDR3: CASSERVQRSDEQYF; DNA: TGTGCCAGCAGTGAACGTGTTCAACGGAGTGACGAGCAGTACTTC
V: TRBV6-5; size: many; D: -; J: TRBJ2-7; CDR3: CASTPGGSYEQYF; DNA: TGTGCCAGCACCCCGGGCGGGTCCTACGAGCAGTACTTC
V: TRBV6-2/TRBV6-3; size: -; D: TRBD2; J: TRBJ2-7; CDR3: CASSYDLRLAGIYEQYF; DNA: TGTGCCAGCAGTTACGATTTGCGGCTAGCGGGTATCTACGAGCAGTACTTC
V: TRBV15; size: -; D: -; J: TRBJ1-5; CDR3: CATSREGASQPQHF; DNA: TGTGCCACCAGCAGAGAGGGGGCAAGTCAGCCCCAGCATTTT
V: TRBV3-1; size: -; D: -; J: TRBJ1-1; CDR3: CASSHEDPWGAFF; DNA: TGTGCCAGCAGCCACGAAGACCCCTGGGGAGCTTTCTTT
V: TRBV11-2; size: many; D: -; J: TRBJ1-6; CDR3: CASSSDRYNSPLHF; DNA: TGTGCCAGCAGCTCGGACAGATATAATTCACCCCTCCACTTT
V: TRBV5-1; size: many; D: -; J: TRBJ1-2; CDR3: CATKLGGGVDYGYTF; DNA: TGCGCCACCAAGCTTGGAGGAGGGGTGGACTATGGCTACACCTTC
V: TRBV24-1; size: -; D: -; J: TRBJ1-2; CDR3: CATSVNGRDGYTF; DNA: TGTGCCACCAGTGTCAACGGACGGGATGGCTACACCTTC
V: TRBV28; size: once; D: -; J: TRBJ2-7; CDR3: CASSAMRGPPLPEQYF; DNA: TGTGCCAGCAGCGCAATGCGGGGACCACCCCTACCTGAGCAGTACTTC
V: TRBV20-1; size: many; D: -; J: TRBJ2-7; CDR3: CSALPTTPPSEQYF; DNA: TGCAGTGCCCTTCCTACGACCCCCCCGTCCGAGCAGTACTTC
V: TRBV30; size: many; D: -; J: TRBJ2-7; CDR3: CAWATGIYEQYF; DNA: TGTGCCTGGGCAACAGGGATCTACGAGCAGTACTTC
V: TRBV11-2; size: many; D: -; J: TRBJ2-7; CDR3: CASSPQTGIVYEQYF; DNA: TGTGCCAGCAGCCCTCAAACAGGGATAGTCTACGAGCAGTACTTC
V: TRBV2; size: many; D: TRBD1; J: TRBJ1-2; CDR3: CASILGGLTPNYGYTF; DNA: TGTGCCAGCATACTAGGGGGCCTGACGCCTAACTATGGCTACACCTTC
V: TRBV12-3/TRBV12-4; size: -; D: TRBD1; J: TRBJ1-1; CDR3: CASRLGQGMNTEAFF; DNA: TGTGCCAGCAGATTAGGACAGGGTATGAACACTGAAGCTTTCTTT
V: TRBV5-4; size: few; D: -; J: TRBJ2-7; CDR3: CASSLDGGIYEQYF; DNA: TGTGCCAGCAGCTTGGATGGGGGAATTTACGAGCAGTACTTC
V: TRBV30; size: many; D: -; J: TRBJ2-7; CDR3: CAWSRSTGTYEQYF; DNA: TGTGCCTGGAGTCGTTCGACAGGTACCTACGAGCAGTACTTC
V: TRBV5-1; size: many; D: -; J: TRBJ1-1; CDR3: CASSRTQQGRDTEAFF; DNA: TGCGCCAGCAGCCGGACCCAACAGGGCCGTGACACTGAAGCTTTCTTT